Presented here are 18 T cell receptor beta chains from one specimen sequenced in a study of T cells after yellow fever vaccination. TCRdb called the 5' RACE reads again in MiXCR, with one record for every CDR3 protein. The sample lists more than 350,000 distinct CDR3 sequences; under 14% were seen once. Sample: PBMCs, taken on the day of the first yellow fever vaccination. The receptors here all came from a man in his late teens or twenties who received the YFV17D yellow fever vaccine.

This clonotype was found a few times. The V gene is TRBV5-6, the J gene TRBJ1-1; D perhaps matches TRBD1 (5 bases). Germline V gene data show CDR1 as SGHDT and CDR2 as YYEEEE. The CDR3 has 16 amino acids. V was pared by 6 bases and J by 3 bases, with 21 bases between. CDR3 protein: CASTRDGSRGDTEAFF. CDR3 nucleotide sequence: TGTGCCAGCACCAGGGACGGCTCCCGAGGGGACACTGAAGCTTTCTTT.

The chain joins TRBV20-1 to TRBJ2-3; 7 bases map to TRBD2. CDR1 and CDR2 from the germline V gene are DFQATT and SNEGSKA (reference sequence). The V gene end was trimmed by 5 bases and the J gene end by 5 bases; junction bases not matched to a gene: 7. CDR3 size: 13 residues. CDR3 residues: CSALKAGRDTQYF. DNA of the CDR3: TGCAGTGCTCTGAAAGCGGGGAGAGATACGCAGTATTTT.

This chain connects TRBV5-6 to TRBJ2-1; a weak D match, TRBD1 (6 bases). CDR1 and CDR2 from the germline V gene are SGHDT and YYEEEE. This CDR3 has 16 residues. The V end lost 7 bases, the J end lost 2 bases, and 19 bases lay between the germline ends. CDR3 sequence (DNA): TGTGCCAGCGGCCCCCAGACAGGCAGTACCTACAATGAGCAGTTCTTC. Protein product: CASGPQTGSTYNEQFF.

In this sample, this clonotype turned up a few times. DNA of the CDR3: TGTGCCAGCAGCTCCCAACCCCTTGGGGGGGCGAAGACCCAGTACTTC. This gives the protein CASSSQPLGGAKTQYF. This chain joins TRBV7-2 and TRBJ2-5; maybe TRBD2 (7 bases). The CDR3 totals 16 residues. Germline V gene lookup returns CDR1 SGHTA and CDR2 FQGNSA. Trimming removed 4 bases from V and 6 bases from J, with 21 bases in between. The entire variable domain, with the rest obtained from reference TRBV7-2 and TRBJ2-5, is as follows: GAGVSQSPSNKVTEKGKDVELRCDPISGHTALYWYRQSLGQGLEFLIYFQGNSAPDKSGLPSDRFSAERTGGSVSTLTIQRTQQEDSAVYLCASSSQPLGGAKTQYFGPGTRLLVL.

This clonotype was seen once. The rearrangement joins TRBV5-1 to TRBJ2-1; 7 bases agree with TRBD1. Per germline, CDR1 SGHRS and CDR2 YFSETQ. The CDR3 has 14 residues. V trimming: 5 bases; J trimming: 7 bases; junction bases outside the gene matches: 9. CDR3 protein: CASRGVGTANEQFF. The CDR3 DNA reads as TGCGCCAGCAGAGGGGTGGGGACAGCGAATGAGCAGTTCTTC.

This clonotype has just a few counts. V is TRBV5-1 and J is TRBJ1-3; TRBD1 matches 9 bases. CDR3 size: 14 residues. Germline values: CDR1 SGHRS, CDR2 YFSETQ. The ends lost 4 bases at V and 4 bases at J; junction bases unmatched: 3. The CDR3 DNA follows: TGCGCCAGCAGCCGGACAGGGGACGGAAACACCATATATTTT. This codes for CASSRTGDGNTIYF.

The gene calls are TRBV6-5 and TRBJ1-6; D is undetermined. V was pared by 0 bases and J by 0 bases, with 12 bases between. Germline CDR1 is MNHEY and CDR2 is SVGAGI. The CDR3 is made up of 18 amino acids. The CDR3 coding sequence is TGTGCCAGCAGTTACTCTGGAAGCTCGAGCTCCTATAATTCACCCCTCCACTTT. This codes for CASSYSGSSSSYNSPLHF.

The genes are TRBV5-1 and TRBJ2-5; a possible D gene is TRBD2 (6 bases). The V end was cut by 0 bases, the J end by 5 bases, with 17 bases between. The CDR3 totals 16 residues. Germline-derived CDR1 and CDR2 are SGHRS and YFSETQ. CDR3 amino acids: CASSLAQRAAGETQYF. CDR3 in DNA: TGCGCCAGCAGCTTGGCGCAGCGGGCGGCCGGGGAGACCCAGTACTTC.

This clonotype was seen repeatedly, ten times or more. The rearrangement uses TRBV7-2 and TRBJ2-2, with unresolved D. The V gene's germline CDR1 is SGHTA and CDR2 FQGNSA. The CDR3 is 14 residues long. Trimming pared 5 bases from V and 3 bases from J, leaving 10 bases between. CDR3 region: CASSPDRDTGELFF. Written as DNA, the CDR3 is TGTGCCAGCAGCCCTGACCGGGACACCGGGGAGCTGTTTTTT.

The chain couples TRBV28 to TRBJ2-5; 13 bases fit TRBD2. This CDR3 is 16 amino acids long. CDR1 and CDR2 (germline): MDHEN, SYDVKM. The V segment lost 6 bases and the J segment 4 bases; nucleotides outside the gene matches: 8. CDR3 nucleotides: TGTGCCAGCAGCCGACTAGCGGGGGGCCCGGGAGAGACCCAGTACTTC. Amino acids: CASSRLAGGPGETQYF.

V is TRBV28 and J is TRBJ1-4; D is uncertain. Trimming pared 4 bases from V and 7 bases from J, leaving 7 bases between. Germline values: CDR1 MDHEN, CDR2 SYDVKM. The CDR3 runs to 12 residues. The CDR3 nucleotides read TGTGCCAGCAGTTCGACACCTGAAAAACTGTTTTTT. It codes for CASSSTPEKLFF.

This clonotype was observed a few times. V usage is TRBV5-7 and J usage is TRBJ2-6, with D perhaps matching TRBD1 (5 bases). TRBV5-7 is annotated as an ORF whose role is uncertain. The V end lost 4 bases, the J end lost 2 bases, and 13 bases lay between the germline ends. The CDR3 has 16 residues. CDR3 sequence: CASSLRVEAGANVLTF. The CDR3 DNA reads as TGTGCCAGCAGCCTCAGGGTTGAGGCTGGGGCCAACGTCCTGACTTTC.

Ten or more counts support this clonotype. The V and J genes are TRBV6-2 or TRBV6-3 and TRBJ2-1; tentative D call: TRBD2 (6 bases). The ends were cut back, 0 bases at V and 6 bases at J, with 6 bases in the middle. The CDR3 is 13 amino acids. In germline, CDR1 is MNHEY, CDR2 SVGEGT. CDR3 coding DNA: TGTGCCAGCAGTTACTCGGGACTCAATGAGCAGTTCTTC. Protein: CASSYSGLNEQFF.

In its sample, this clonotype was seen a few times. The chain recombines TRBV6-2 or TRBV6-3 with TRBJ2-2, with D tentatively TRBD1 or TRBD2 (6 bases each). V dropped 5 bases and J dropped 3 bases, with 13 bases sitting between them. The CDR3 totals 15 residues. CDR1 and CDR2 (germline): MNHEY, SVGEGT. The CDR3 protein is CASSPTGAHTGELFF. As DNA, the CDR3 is TGTGCCAGCAGTCCCACGGGGGCTCACACCGGGGAGCTGTTTTTT.

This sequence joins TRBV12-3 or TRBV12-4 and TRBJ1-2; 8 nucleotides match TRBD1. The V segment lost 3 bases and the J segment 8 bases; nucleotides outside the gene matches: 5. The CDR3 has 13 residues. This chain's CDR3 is CASSFDRGLGYTF. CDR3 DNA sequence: TGTGCCAGCAGTTTTGACAGGGGTCTAGGCTACACCTTC.

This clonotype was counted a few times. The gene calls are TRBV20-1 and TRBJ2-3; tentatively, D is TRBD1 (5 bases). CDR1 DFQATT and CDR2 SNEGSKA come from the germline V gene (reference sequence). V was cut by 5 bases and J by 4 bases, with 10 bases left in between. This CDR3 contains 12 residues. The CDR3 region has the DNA TGCAGTGCTCTCAGGGAAGCAGATACGCAGTATTTT. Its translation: CSALREADTQYF.

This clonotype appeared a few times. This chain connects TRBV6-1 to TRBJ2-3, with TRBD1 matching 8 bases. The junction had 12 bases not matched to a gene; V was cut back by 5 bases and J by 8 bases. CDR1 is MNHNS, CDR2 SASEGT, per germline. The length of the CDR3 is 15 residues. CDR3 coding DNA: TGTGCCAGCAGTCTCCGGGACAGGTCGACTAGTACGCAGTATTTT. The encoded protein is CASSLRDRSTSTQYF.

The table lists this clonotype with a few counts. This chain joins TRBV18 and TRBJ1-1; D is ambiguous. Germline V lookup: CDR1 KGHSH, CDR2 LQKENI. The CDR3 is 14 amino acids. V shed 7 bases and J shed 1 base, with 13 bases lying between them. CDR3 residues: CASLSGYPNTEAFF. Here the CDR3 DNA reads TGTGCCAGCTTATCAGGATACCCGAACACTGAAGCTTTCTTT. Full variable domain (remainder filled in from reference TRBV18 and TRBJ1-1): NAGVMQNPRHLVRRRGQEARLRCSPMKGHSHVYWYRQLPEEGLKFMVYLQKENIIDESGMPKERFSAEFPKEGPSILRIQQVVRGDSAAYFCASLSGYPNTEAFFGQGTRLTVV.